The 21 T cell receptor beta chains listed next were all sequenced from one sample in a study of T cells after yellow fever vaccination. TCRdb re-derived calls from the 5' RACE reads in MiXCR, one entry per CDR3 protein. The profile shows 100,000 to 150,000 distinct CDR3 sequences, around 9.8% of them singletons. The sequencing here drew on CD8+ T cells sorted from PBMCs, taken on the day of the yellow fever booster vaccination. The receptors were sampled from a man aged 18 to 30 who received the YFV17D yellow fever vaccine.

The chain joins TRBV12-2 to TRBJ2-5; the table's D gene call, TRBD1, was not cross checked with the DNA. TRBV12-2 is a pseudogene segment. CDR3 length: 17 residues. CDR3 sequence: CASRLGALGDTQGAQYF. For the CDR3, the DNA is TGTGCAAGTCGCTTAGGAGCCTTGGGGGATACCCAAGGGGCCCAGTACTTC.

In this sample, this clonotype turned up a few times. The J gene is TRBJ2-6, the V gene TRBV7-8; perhaps D is TRBD1 or TRBD2 (5 bases each). V lost 5 bases to trimming and J lost 4 bases, with 12 bases between them. Germline values: CDR1 SGHVS, CDR2 FQNEAQ. The CDR3 is 15 residues long. CDR3 coding DNA: TGTGCCAGCAGCCCGGGACGGCTCGGGGCCAACGTCCTGACTTTC. This gives the protein CASSPGRLGANVLTF.

This clonotype has more than one count but fewer than ten. The chain combines TRBV6-6 with TRBJ2-7; tentative D call: TRBD2 (5 bases). Trimming shortened V by 7 bases and J by 5 bases, and 15 bases separated the two germline ends. The CDR3 has 13 amino acids. Germline CDR1 and CDR2: MNHNY and SVGAGI (reference sequence). The CDR3 region is CASTAIGVHEQYF. CDR3 DNA sequence: TGTGCCAGCACCGCGATCGGGGTCCACGAGCAGTACTTC.

This clonotype was seen only a few times. This chain links TRBV3-1 with TRBJ2-4, with D perhaps TRBD2 (6 bases). V was trimmed by 0 bases and J by 8 bases, leaving 17 bases between them. The CDR3 is 16 amino acids. From germline, CDR1 is LGHDT and CDR2 YNNKEL (reference sequence). The CDR3 sequence is CASSQDRARRVDIQYF. DNA of the CDR3: TGTGCCAGCAGCCAAGATCGGGCCCGGAGGGTCGACATTCAGTACTTC. Drawing the rest from reference TRBV3-1 and TRBJ2-4, the complete variable domain is DTAVSQTPKYLVTQMGNDKSIKCEQNLGHDTMYWYKQDSKKFLKIMFSYNNKELIINETVPNRFSPKSPDKAHLNLHINSLELGDSAVYFCASSQDRARRVDIQYFGAGTRLSVL.

This clonotype was observed a few times. The gene calls are TRBV5-1 and TRBJ2-3; 9 nucleotides match TRBD2. Losses at the gene ends were 1 base for V and 6 bases for J; bases not matched to a gene: 6. The CDR3 consists of 15 residues. Per the germline V gene, CDR1 is SGHRS and CDR2 is YFSETQ. CDR3 loop: CASSLRGGVGDTQYF. The CDR3 nucleotides are TGCGCCAGCAGCTTGCGCGGGGGGGTCGGCGATACGCAGTATTTT.

This clonotype was counted a few times. This sequence joins TRBV4-1 and TRBJ2-2, with D possibly being TRBD1 (5 bases). In germline, CDR1 is MGHRA, CDR2 YSYEKL. The CDR3 has 15 residues. The V gene lost 3 bases and the J gene lost 6 bases, with 14 bases spanning the gap. The CDR3 DNA is TGCGCCAGCAGCCAGGCAGGGTACGTCTCCGGGGAGCTGTTTTTT. Translating it yields CASSQAGYVSGELFF.

This clonotype has at least ten counts. The rearrangement joins TRBV5-1 to TRBJ2-2; TRBD2 matches at 10 bases. This CDR3 contains 17 residues. Trimming at V came to 0 bases and at J to 3 bases, leaving 5 bases not matched to a gene. Germline V CDR1 and CDR2: SGHRS, YFSETQ. CDR3 bases: TGCGCCAGCAGCTTGGCTCGGCTAGCGGGAGACACCGGGGAGCTGTTTTTT. Protein product: CASSLARLAGDTGELFF.

This clonotype has a handful of counts. This sequence joins TRBV11-2 and TRBJ2-7, with D tentatively TRBD1 (5 bases). The germline CDR1 and CDR2 sequences are SGHAT and FQNNGV. The V gene lost 2 bases and the J gene lost 2 bases, with 10 bases spanning the gap. The length of the CDR3 is 14 residues. The CDR3 bases are TGTGCCAGCAGCTTAATCGCAGGGACCTACGAGCAGTACTTC. Translation: CASSLIAGTYEQYF.

The V call is TRBV20-1, the J call TRBJ2-7; D not certain. Trimming removed 3 bases from V and 3 bases from J, with 9 bases in between. CDR3 length equals 12 residues. Germline-derived CDR1 and CDR2 are DFQATT and SNEGSKA (reference sequence). As DNA, the CDR3 is TGCAGTGCTAGGGCTGGGAACTACGAGCAGTACTTC. Protein product: CSARAGNYEQYF.

This clonotype came up a few times. The gene calls are TRBV6-5 and TRBJ1-4, with a possible D match to TRBD1 (5 bases). Trimming took off 3 bases at V and 6 bases at J, with 11 bases between the two ends. CDR1 MNHEY and CDR2 SVGAGI come from the germline V gene. This CDR3 spans 14 amino acids. CDR3 sequence (DNA): TGTGCCAGCAGTTATTCCCGGGGGGATGAAAAACTGTTTTTT. It yields the protein CASSYSRGDEKLFF.

The chain has TRBV10-1 and TRBJ2-7; 7 nucleotides agree with TRBD2. With 6 bases clipped from V and 0 bases from J, the junction kept 2 bases outside the gene matches. CDR3 length: 13 amino acids. Germline V gene lookup returns CDR1 WNHNN and CDR2 SYGVQD (reference sequence). The CDR3 protein is CASRGGGSYEQYV. Here the CDR3 DNA reads TGCGCCAGCAGGGGCGGGGGCTCCTACGAGCAGTACGTC.

There are a few counts of this clonotype. CDR3 bases: TGTGCCAGCAGTTACTCGTCGACTAGCGGGGGGGCCCAGCAGTACTTC. Residues: CASSYSSTSGGAQQYF. The rearrangement uses TRBV6-2 or TRBV6-3 and TRBJ2-7, with 14 bases identical to TRBD2. The junction had 6 bases not matched to a gene; V was cut back by 0 bases and J by 8 bases. The CDR3 loop spans 16 amino acids. The germline CDR1 and CDR2 sequences are MNHEY and SVGEGT.

The table lists this clonotype with a few counts. The rearrangement links TRBV7-9 to TRBJ1-1; no reliable D call. The germline V gene has CDR1 SEHNR and CDR2 FQNEAQ (reference sequence). The V end was cut by 1 base, the J end by 8 bases, with 8 bases between. The CDR3 is 12 residues long. CDR3 amino acids: CASSLGTAEAFF. CDR3 nucleotides: TGTGCCAGCAGCTTAGGAACAGCCGAAGCTTTCTTT.

V usage is TRBV6-2 or TRBV6-3 and J usage is TRBJ2-1; TRBD1 matches 7 bases. CDR1 and CDR2 (germline): MNHEY, SVGEGT. This CDR3 is built from 15 residues. The V gene end was trimmed by 7 bases and the J gene end by 7 bases; junction bases not matched to a gene: 13. The CDR3 region is CASKEHDRVGNEQFF. The CDR3 region has the DNA TGTGCCAGCAAAGAACATGACAGGGTGGGTAATGAGCAGTTCTTC.

This clonotype occurred a few times. The CDR3 reads CAIRGGDGYEQYV. CDR3 nucleotide sequence: TGTGCCATCAGAGGGGGGGACGGCTACGAGCAGTACGTC. The chain couples TRBV10-3 to TRBJ2-7; tentatively, D is TRBD2 (7 bases). V dropped 6 bases and J dropped 3 bases, with 12 bases sitting between them. Germline CDR1 reads ENHRY; CDR2 reads SYGVKD. The CDR3 consists of 13 residues.

There are a few counts of this clonotype. The CDR3 sequence is CASSWASAGDTQYF. The CDR3 DNA reads as TGTGCCAGCAGTTGGGCTAGCGCGGGAGATACGCAGTATTTT. V is TRBV27 and J is TRBJ2-3, with D perhaps TRBD2 (6 bases). Germline CDR1 and CDR2: MNHEY and SMNVEV (reference sequence). This CDR3 spans 14 amino acids. Trimming left V 4 bases short and J 5 bases short, with 13 bases between.

This clonotype is medium-sized in the sample. J is TRBJ2-3 and V is TRBV4-2; 8 bases are a match to TRBD2. This CDR3 is 15 amino acids long. Per germline, CDR1 LGHNA and CDR2 YNFKEQ. Trimming at V came to 0 bases and at J to 4 bases, leaving 3 bases not matched to a gene. The CDR3 is CASSQDRGGPDTQYF. CDR3 in DNA: TGTGCCAGCAGCCAAGATCGGGGGGGCCCAGATACGCAGTATTTT.

This clonotype was picked up many times. The gene calls are TRBV6-5 and TRBJ1-2; maybe TRBD1 (6 bases). Germline CDR1 reads MNHEY; CDR2 reads SVGAGI. Trimming removed 0 bases at V and 5 bases at J, with 16 bases between. The CDR3 totals 16 residues. CDR3 bases: TGTGCCAGCAGTTACTCGAGAACAGGGACCGTTTATGGCTACACCTTC. It codes for CASSYSRTGTVYGYTF.

The J gene is TRBJ2-1, the V gene TRBV5-6; D is unresolved. Germline CDR1 is SGHDT and CDR2 is YYEEEE. The CDR3 extends over 13 amino acids. V shed 3 bases and J shed 8 bases, with 12 bases lying between them. Written as DNA, the CDR3 is TGTGCCAGCAGCTCGAACGGTTGGGATGAGCAGTTCTTC. Its protein product is CASSSNGWDEQFF.

This clonotype was detected ten times or more. V usage is TRBV6-5 and J usage is TRBJ2-6, with 8 bases fitting TRBD2. The germline gives CDR1 MNHEY, CDR2 SVGAGI. The CDR3 totals 20 residues. The V segment lost 0 bases and the J segment 0 bases; nucleotides outside the gene matches: 10. The DNA for the CDR3 is TGTGCCAGCAGTTACTCGGTACTTTGGGGACTAGACTCTGGGGCCAACGTCCTGACTTTC. Translation gives CASSYSVLWGLDSGANVLTF.

V and J are TRBV27 and TRBJ1-4; 7 nucleotides line up with TRBD1. CDR1 and CDR2 (germline): MNHEY, SMNVEV (reference sequence). The CDR3 spans 18 residues. Losses at the gene ends were 6 bases for V and 1 base for J; bases not matched to a gene: 14. The CDR3 is CASSTWRGGGRTNEKLFF. The CDR3 region has the DNA TGTGCCAGCAGCACCTGGAGGGGAGGGGGCAGAACTAATGAAAAACTGTTTTTT. Full variable domain (remainder filled in from reference TRBV27 and TRBJ1-4): EAQVTQNPRYLITVTGKKLTVTCSQNMNHEYMSWYRQDPGLGLRQIYYSMNVEVTDKGDVPEGYKVSRKEKRNFPLILESPSPNQTSLYFCASSTWRGGGRTNEKLFFGSGTQLSVL.